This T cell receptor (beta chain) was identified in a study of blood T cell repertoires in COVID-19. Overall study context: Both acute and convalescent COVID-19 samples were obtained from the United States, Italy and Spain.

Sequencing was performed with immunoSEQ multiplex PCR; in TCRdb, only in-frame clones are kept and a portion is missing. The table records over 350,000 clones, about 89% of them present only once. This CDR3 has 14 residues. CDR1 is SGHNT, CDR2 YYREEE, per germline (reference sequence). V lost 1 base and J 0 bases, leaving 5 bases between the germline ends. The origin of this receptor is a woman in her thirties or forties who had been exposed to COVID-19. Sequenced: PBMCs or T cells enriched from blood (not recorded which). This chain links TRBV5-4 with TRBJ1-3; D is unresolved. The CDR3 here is CASSLQVSGNTIYF. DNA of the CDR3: TGTGCCAGCAGCTTGCAGGTCTCTGGAAACACCATATATTTT.